This T cell receptor (beta chain) was retrieved from a study of shared clonotypes between healthy human individuals. Method: immunoSEQ multiplex PCR; TCRdb's copy keeps in-frame clones and lacks some. In the table there are 2 million to 2.5 million clones, approximately 95% of which are singletons. This CDR3 comprises 16 residues. V gave up 2 bases and J gave up 1 base; unmatched junction bases: 3. Germline assignment: CDR1 SGHRS and CDR2 YFSETQ. In its sample, this clone was seen once. Other DNA variants within this sample encode the same CDR3. Material: naive CD4+ T cells sorted from blood. As to subset: CD45RA+ positively selected. The chain combines TRBV5-1 with TRBJ2-3; 11 bases are shared with TRBD2. The source of this sequence is a man aged 18 to 35 in good health. The CDR3 here is CASSLVAGGRTDTQYF. In DNA form, the CDR3 reads TGCGCCAGCAGCTTAGTAGCGGGGGGGCGCACAGATACGCAGTATTTT.